One sample yielded the 10 T cell receptor beta chains listed below, sequenced in a study of cytomegalovirus exposure and HLA in healthy donors. It was with 60 Vbeta and 13 Jbeta primers that the PCR ran. The repertoire was sequenced with immunoSEQ multiplex PCR; TCRdb's copy has only in-frame clones and lacks some. Here the sample spans over 130,000 clones, just over 70% being singletons. Input material: PBMCs. These receptors came from a woman aged 30 to 39 in good health and CMV-seronegative.

This clone has more than one count but fewer than ten. V usage is TRBV5-1 and J usage is TRBJ2-7, with D possibly matching TRBD1 (5 bases). Germline V gene data show CDR1 as SGHRS and CDR2 as YFSETQ. V lost 4 bases to trimming and J lost 3 bases, with 11 bases between them. This CDR3 is 13 amino acids long. DNA of the CDR3: TGCGCCAGCAGCCTGACTCAGGGCTACGAGCAGTACTTC. Its protein is CASSLTQGYEQYF. Based on the CDR3 plus reference TRBV5-1 and TRBJ2-7, the full variable domain is KAGVTQTPRYLIKTRGQQVTLSCSPISGHRSVSWYQQTPGQGLQFLFEYFSETQRNKGNFPGRFSGRQFSNSRSEMNVSTLELGDSALYLCASSLTQGYEQYFGPGTRLTVT.

The chain couples TRBV6-1 to TRBJ2-1; 11 bases are a match to TRBD1. The CDR3 loop spans 15 amino acids. Trimming removed 7 bases from V and 8 bases from J; junction bases left unmatched: 10. Germline values: CDR1 MNHNS, CDR2 SASEGT. CDR3 loop: CASTLFGTGGDEQFF. The CDR3 DNA reads as TGTGCCAGCACCCTATTTGGGACAGGGGGGGATGAGCAGTTCTTC.

The V call is TRBV27, the J call TRBJ1-5; D gene unclear. The germline CDR1 and CDR2 sequences are MNHEY and SMNVEV (reference sequence). V dropped 5 bases and J dropped 5 bases, with 13 bases sitting between them. The CDR3 is made up of 14 amino acids. The CDR3 sequence is CASSPDGFYQPQHF. CDR3 DNA sequence: TGTGCCAGCAGTCCCGACGGGTTCTATCAGCCCCAGCATTTT.

This rearrangement joins TRBV9 to TRBJ2-6, with D possibly matching TRBD1 (5 bases). The germline V gene encodes CDR1 SGDLS and CDR2 YYNGEE. Trimming took off 0 bases at V and 4 bases at J, with 20 bases between the two ends. The CDR3 covers 19 residues. This chain's CDR3 is CASSVAVHQGSGGANVLTF. The CDR3 region has the DNA TGTGCCAGCAGCGTAGCCGTACATCAGGGATCTGGCGGGGCCAACGTCCTGACTTTC.

The rearrangement uses TRBV5-1 and TRBJ1-2, with TRBD1 identical over 8 bases. Trimming took 4 bases from V and 1 from J; bases not matched to a gene: 9. The V gene's germline CDR1 is SGHRS and CDR2 YFSETQ. This CDR3 is built from 16 residues. The CDR3 sequence is CASSPGGQGFNYGYTF. The CDR3 region has the DNA TGCGCCAGCAGCCCAGGAGGACAGGGATTTAACTATGGCTACACCTTC.

CDR3 sequence reads: CASSPRLSSYNSPLHF. The CDR3 coding sequence is TGTGCCAGCAGTCCTAGGCTGAGCTCCTATAATTCACCCCTCCACTTT. The chain couples TRBV2 to TRBJ1-6; D is ambiguous. This CDR3 has 16 amino acids. The germline gives CDR1 SNHLY, CDR2 FYNNEI. The ends were cut back, 5 bases at V and 0 bases at J, with 11 bases in the middle. Filled out from reference TRBV2 and TRBJ1-6, the complete variable domain reads EPEVTQTPSHQVTQMGQEVILRCVPISNHLYFYWYRQILGQKVEFLVSFYNNEISEKSEIFDDQFSVERPDGSNFTLKIRSTKLEDSAMYFCASSPRLSSYNSPLHFGNGTRLTVT.

Notes on this clone: Other DNA sequences in this sample translate to the same CDR3. The gene calls are TRBV18 and TRBJ1-5; D unclear. The germline V gene encodes CDR1 KGHSH and CDR2 LQKENI. V gave up 3 bases and J gave up 1 base, with 4 bases separating them. The CDR3 totals 13 residues. This chain's CDR3 is CASSPQSNQPQHF. CDR3 nucleotides: TGTGCCAGCTCACCTCAGAGCAATCAGCCCCAGCATTTT.

This clone has a handful of counts. The chain joins TRBV19 to TRBJ1-5; D gene uncertain. The V gene lost 7 bases and the J gene lost 4 bases, with 14 bases spanning the gap. The CDR3 has 14 amino acids. Germline V gives CDR1 LNHDA, CDR2 SQIVND (reference sequence). CDR3 sequence (DNA): TGTGCCAGTAACCCGAGAGATTGGAATCAGCCCCAGCATTTT. This translates into CASNPRDWNQPQHF.

V is TRBV30 and J is TRBJ1-1, with D tentatively TRBD1 (5 bases). The ends were cut back, 5 bases at V and 2 bases at J, with 9 bases in the middle. The CDR3 has 12 residues. Germline values: CDR1 GTSNPN, CDR2 SVGIG (reference sequence). For the CDR3, the DNA is TGTGCCTGGTCGCAGGGTAACACTGAAGCTTTCTTT. Translating it yields CAWSQGNTEAFF.

This clone was picked up a small number of times. The genes are TRBV23-1 and TRBJ2-7; weak D call: TRBD2 (5 bases). TRBV23-1 is placed among ORFs of uncertain function. The CDR3 is 13 amino acids. The germline V and J ends were trimmed by 4 bases and 12 bases, with 19 bases remaining between them. The CDR3 region has the DNA TGCGCCAGCAGTCGGGAGAACGGTGGGAGCGGGTACGTC. Protein product: CASSRENGGSGYV.